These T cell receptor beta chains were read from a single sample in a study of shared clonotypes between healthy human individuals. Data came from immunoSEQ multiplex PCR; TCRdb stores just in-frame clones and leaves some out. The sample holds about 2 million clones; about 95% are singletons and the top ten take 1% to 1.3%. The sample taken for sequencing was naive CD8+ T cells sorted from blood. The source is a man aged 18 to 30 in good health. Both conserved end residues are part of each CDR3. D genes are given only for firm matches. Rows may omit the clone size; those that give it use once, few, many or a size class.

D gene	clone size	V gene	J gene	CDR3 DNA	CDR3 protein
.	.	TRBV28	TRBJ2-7	TGTGCCAGCAGTTTTGCGCAGGGCTCCTACGAGCAGTACTTC	CASSFAQGSYEQYF
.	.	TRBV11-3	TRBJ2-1	TGTGCCAGCAGCCCCGGGGGTTCCTACAATGAGCAGTTCTTC	CASSPGGSYNEQFF
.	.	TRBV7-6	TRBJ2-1	TGTGCCAGCAGCTTAGTGAGGGGGGCCTATGAGCAGTTCTTC	CASSLVRGAYEQFF
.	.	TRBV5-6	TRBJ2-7	TGTGCCAGCAGCGGCTCCTCGGGAGCAGACTACGAGCAGTACTTC	CASSGSSGADYEQYF
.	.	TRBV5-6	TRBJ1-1	TGTGCCAGCAGCTTGGCCGACCTCACTGAAGCTTTCTTT	CASSLADLTEAFF
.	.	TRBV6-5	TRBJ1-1	TGTGCCAGCAGCTGGACAGAGAGCACTGAAGCTTTCTTT	CASSWTESTEAFF
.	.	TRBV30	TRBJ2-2	TGTGCCTGGAGTGTTTTTCCCGGGGAGCTGTTTTTT	CAWSVFPGELFF
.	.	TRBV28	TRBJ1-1	TGTGCCAGCAGTTTAGGTGTAAACACTGAAGCTTTCTTT	CASSLGVNTEAFF
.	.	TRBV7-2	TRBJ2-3	TGTGCCAGCAGGAATTGGGCCAGGACAATAACAGATACGCAGTATTTT	CASRNWARTITDTQYF
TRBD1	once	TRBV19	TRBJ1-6	TGTGCCAGTAGTATGGGGACAGGATATTATTCACCCCTCCACTTT	CASSMGTGYYSPLHF
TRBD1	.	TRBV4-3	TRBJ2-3	TGCGCCAGCAGCCAAGGTGTCAGGGGGCGCCCAGATACGCAGTATTTT	CASSQGVRGRPDTQYF
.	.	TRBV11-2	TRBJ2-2	TGTGCCAGCAGCCCCAGTCCAGGGGCCGAGCTGTTTTTT	CASSPSPGAELFF
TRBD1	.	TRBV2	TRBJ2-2	TGTGCCAGCAGTGAGGACAGGGTCGCCACCGGGGAGCTGTTTTTT	CASSEDRVATGELFF
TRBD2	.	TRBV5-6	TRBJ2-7	TGTGCCAGCAGCACCGGGGGGTCCTACGAGCAGTACTTC	CASSTGGSYEQYF
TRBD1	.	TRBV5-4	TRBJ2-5	TGTGCCAGCAGCTTGCCCCAAGGGACAGGCGGGACCCAGTACTTC	CASSLPQGTGGTQYF
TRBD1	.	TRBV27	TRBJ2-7	TGTGCCAGCAGTGCGACAGGGGGCGAGGTCTACGAGCAGTACTTC	CASSATGGEVYEQYF
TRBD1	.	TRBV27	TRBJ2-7	TGTGCCAGCAGTCATAGGGGGCCCTACGAGCAGTACTTC	CASSHRGPYEQYF
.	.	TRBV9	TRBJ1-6	TGTGCCAGCAGCGTAGGGGGGGACATCGGGTCACCCCTCCACTTT	CASSVGGDIGSPLHF
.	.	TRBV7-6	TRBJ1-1	TGTGCCAGCAGCCCCCTGGCGGGGGAAGCTTTCTTT	CASSPLAGEAFF
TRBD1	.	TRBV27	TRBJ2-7	TGTGCCAGCAGTTTGGGACAGGGTGGCAACGAGCAGTACTTC	CASSLGQGGNEQYF
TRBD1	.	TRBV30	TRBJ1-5	TGTGCCTGGAGCCTTGCACAGGGGATGCTAAATCAGCCCCAGCATTTT	CAWSLAQGMLNQPQHF
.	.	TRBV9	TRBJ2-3	TGTGCCAGCAGCGTAGGTGGTGCAGATACGCAGTATTTT	CASSVGGADTQYF
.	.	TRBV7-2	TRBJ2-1	TGTGCCAGCGGGGGCAATGAGCAGTTCTTC	CASGGNEQFF
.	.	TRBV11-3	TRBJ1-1	TGTGCCAGCAGCTTAGCCCGAGGGACTGAAGCTTTCTTT	CASSLARGTEAFF
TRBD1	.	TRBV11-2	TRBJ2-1	TGTGCCAGCAGCCCACAGGCAGGGGGTCTCAATGAGCAGTTCTTC	CASSPQAGGLNEQFF
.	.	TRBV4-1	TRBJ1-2	TGCGCCAGCAGCCAAGACGAGGGCTCTTATGATGGCTACACCTTC	CASSQDEGSYDGYTF
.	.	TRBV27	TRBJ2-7	TGTGCCAGCAGTTTAGCGGGACAGTCCTACGAGCAGTACTTC	CASSLAGQSYEQYF
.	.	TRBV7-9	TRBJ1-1	TGTGCCAGCAGTCAGGGTTACACTGAAGCTTTCTTT	CASSQGYTEAFF
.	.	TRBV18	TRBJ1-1	TGTGCCAGCTCACCGGCGGCGCCTGAAGCTTTCTTT	CASSPAAPEAFF
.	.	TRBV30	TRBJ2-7	TGTGCCTGGAGGGCTGGGGAAGGCTACGAGCAGTACTTC	CAWRAGEGYEQYF
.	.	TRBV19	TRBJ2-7	TGTGCCAGTAGTGGGGGGGGCTGGCTCGAGCAGTACTTC	CASSGGGWLEQYF
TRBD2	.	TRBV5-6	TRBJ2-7	TGTGCCAGCAGCAAGGAGAGCGGGATCGAGCAGTACTTC	CASSKESGIEQYF
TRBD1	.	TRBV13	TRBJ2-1	TGTGCCAGCAGCCTCGGGACAGGGGGAAATGAGCAGTTCTTC	CASSLGTGGNEQFF
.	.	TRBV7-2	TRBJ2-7	TGTGCCAGCAGCTTTAACGACCTCCCCGACGAGCAGTACTTC	CASSFNDLPDEQYF
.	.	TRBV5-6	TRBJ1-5	TGTGCCAGCAGCTCGACACGTTATAGCAATCAGCCCCAGCATTTT	CASSSTRYSNQPQHF
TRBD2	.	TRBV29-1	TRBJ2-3	TGCAGCGTTCTAGCGGGGGAAGCAGATACGCAGTATTTT	CSVLAGEADTQYF
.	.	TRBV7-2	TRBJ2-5	TGTGCCAGCAGCCCCTTGTGGTGGTACCAAGAGACCCAGTACTTC	CASSPLWWYQETQYF
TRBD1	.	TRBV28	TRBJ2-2	TGTGCCAGCACCGCCTATGTCGGGACAGGGTCGCCCACCGGGGAGCTGTTTTTT	CASTAYVGTGSPTGELFF
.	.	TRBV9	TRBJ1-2	TGTGCCAGCAGCGACCCAGGGGAATACTATGGCTACACCTTC	CASSDPGEYYGYTF
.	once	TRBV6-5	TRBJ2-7	TGTGCCAGCAGTTACTCGGGGGGCGGAGGTCCCTACGAGCAGTACTTC	CASSYSGGGGPYEQYF
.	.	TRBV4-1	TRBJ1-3	TGCGCCAGCAGCCAAGGGGACGACTCTGGAAACACCATATATTTT	CASSQGDDSGNTIYF
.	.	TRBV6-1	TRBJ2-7	TGTGCCAGCAGTGGCCCGGGGCCCACCTACGAGCAGTACTTC	CASSGPGPTYEQYF
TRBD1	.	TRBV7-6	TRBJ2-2	TGTGCCAGCAGCGGTACAGGGGGCTTTGGGGAGCTGTTTTTT	CASSGTGGFGELFF
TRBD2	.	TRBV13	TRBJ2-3	TGTGCCAGCAGCTTGCCGGTAGCGGGAGATACGCAGTATTTT	CASSLPVAGDTQYF
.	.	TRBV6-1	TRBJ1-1	TGTGCCAGCAGTGAAGGGCCAGGGGTGATGAACACTGAAGCTTTCTTT	CASSEGPGVMNTEAFF
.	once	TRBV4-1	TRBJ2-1	TGCGCCAGCAGCCCTATGGGACTTCAACCCTACAATGAGCAGTTCTTC	CASSPMGLQPYNEQFF
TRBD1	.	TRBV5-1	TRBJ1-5	TGCGCCAGCAGGCCTGGACAGGGCAATCAGCCCCAGCATTTT	CASRPGQGNQPQHF
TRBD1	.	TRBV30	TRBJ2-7	TGTGCCTGGAGTTCCGGGACAGGGGCCTTCGAGCAGTACTTC	CAWSSGTGAFEQYF
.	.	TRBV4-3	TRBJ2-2	TGCGCCAGCAGCCAAGTCACAGGGGGGGAAGCCGGGGAGCTGTTTTTT	CASSQVTGGEAGELFF